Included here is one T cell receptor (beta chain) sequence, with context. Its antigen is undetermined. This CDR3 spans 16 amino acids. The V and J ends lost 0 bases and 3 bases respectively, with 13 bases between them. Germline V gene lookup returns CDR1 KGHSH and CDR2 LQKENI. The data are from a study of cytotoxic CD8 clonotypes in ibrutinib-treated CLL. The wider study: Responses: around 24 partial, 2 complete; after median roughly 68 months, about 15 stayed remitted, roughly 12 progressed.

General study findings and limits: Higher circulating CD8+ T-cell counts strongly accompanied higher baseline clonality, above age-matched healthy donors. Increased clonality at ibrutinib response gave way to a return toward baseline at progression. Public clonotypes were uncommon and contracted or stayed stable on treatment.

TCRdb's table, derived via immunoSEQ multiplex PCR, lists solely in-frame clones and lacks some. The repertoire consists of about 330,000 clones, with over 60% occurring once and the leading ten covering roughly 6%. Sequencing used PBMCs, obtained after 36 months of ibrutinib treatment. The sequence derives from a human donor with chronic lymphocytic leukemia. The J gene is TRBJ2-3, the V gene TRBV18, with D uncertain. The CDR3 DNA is TGTGCCAGCTCACCACCTGCTCGGCTTATGACAGATACGCAGTATTTT. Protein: CASSPPARLMTDTQYF.